Listed here are 4 T cell receptor beta chains from one sample, sequenced in a study of identical twins. A single record per CDR3 protein comes from TCRdb applying MiXCR to the 5' RACE reads. The sample consists of 550,000 to 800,000 distinct CDR3 sequences, 7.1% of them appearing once. These data also formed part of another study, on yellow fever vaccine responses in identical twins.

The sequenced sample was PBMCs. The receptors derive from a woman in her late teens or twenties in good health.

The rearrangement links TRBV29-1 to TRBJ1-1; unclear D gene. V lost 2 bases and J lost 0, with 7 bases in between. The CDR3 spans 13 residues. Germline lookup yields CDR1 SQVTM and CDR2 ANQGSEA. The chain's CDR3 is CSVEPRLNTEAFF. The CDR3 coding sequence is TGCAGCGTTGAACCCCGACTGAACACTGAAGCTTTCTTT.

This chain uses TRBV2 with TRBJ2-5; D might be TRBD1 (6 bases). The length of the CDR3 is 14 residues. The V and J ends lost 5 bases and 6 bases respectively, with 16 bases between them. Germline V gives CDR1 SNHLY, CDR2 FYNNEI. CDR3 DNA: TGTGCCAGCAGTCAAGTCACAGGGTTGAAGACCCAGTACTTC. It is translated as CASSQVTGLKTQYF.

The chain has TRBV15 and TRBJ2-1; D may be TRBD1 (5 bases). Trimming left V 9 bases short and J 2 bases short, with 8 bases between. Germline values: CDR1 LNHNV, CDR2 YYDKDF (reference sequence). The CDR3 spans 12 residues. DNA of the CDR3: TGTGCCACAGCGACAGCCTACAATGAGCAGTTCTTC. It specifies CATATAYNEQFF.

The J gene is TRBJ2-5, the V gene TRBV10-3, with 10 nucleotides matching TRBD1. There are 14 residues in the CDR3. Germline V gene lookup returns CDR1 ENHRY and CDR2 SYGVKD. V dropped 5 bases and J dropped 4; count of bases not matched to a gene: 4. CDR3 nucleotides: TGTGCCATCAGTACCGGGACAGGGGTAGAGACCCAGTACTTC. This sequence encodes CAISTGTGVETQYF.